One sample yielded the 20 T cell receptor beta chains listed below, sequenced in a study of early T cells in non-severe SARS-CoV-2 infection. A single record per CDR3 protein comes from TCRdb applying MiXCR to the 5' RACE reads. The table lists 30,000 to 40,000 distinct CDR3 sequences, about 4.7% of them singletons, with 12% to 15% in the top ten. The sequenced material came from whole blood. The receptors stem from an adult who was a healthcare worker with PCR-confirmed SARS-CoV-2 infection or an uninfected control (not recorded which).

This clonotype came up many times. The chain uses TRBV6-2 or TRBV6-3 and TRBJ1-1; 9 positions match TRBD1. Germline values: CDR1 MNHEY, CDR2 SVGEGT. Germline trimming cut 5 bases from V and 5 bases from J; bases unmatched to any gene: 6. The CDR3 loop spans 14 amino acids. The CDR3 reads CASSRGQGGTEAFF. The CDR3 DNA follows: TGTGCCAGCAGTCGGGGACAGGGAGGGACTGAAGCTTTCTTT.

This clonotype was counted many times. Here the CDR3 reads CASSLLPAQGSTGELFF. Written as DNA, the CDR3 is TGCGCCAGCAGCTTGTTACCCGCGCAGGGTTCCACCGGGGAGCTGTTTTTT. The chain couples TRBV5-1 to TRBJ2-2, with a weak D call TRBD1 (5 bases). This CDR3 has 17 residues. Trimming took off 1 base at V and 4 bases at J, with 17 bases between the two ends. The V gene's germline CDR1 is SGHRS and CDR2 YFSETQ.

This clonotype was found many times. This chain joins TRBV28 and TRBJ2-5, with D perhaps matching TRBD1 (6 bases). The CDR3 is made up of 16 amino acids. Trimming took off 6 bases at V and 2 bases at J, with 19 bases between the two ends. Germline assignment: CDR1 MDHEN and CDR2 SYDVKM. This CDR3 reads CASSTGIRTAQETQYF. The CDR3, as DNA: TGTGCCAGCAGCACCGGAATAAGGACAGCACAAGAGACCCAGTACTTC.

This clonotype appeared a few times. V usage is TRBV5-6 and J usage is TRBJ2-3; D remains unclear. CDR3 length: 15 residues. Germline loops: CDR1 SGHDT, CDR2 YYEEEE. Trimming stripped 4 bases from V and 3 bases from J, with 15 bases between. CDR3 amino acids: CASSTDTIETDTQYF. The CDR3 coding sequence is TGTGCCAGCAGCACAGACACGATAGAAACAGATACGCAGTATTTT.

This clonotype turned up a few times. DNA for the CDR3: TGCAGTGCTTCCGGGCTCCCGCTAGATACGCAGTATTTT. Its translation is CSASGLPLDTQYF. This sequence joins TRBV20-1 and TRBJ2-3; D remains ambiguous. V was trimmed by 5 bases and J by 5 bases, leaving 14 bases between them. Germline CDR1 DFQATT, CDR2 SNEGSKA (reference sequence). The CDR3 length is 13 residues.

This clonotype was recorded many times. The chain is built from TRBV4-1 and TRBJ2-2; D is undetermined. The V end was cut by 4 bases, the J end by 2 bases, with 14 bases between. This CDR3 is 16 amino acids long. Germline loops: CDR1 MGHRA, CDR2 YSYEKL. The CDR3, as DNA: TGCGCCAGCAGCCGGGATGTAGGGCCAAACACCGGGGAGCTGTTTTTT. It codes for CASSRDVGPNTGELFF.

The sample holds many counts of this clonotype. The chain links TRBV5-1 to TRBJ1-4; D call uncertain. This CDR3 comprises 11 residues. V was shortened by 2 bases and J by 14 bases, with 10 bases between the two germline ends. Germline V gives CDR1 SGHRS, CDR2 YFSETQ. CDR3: CASSFGGSLFF. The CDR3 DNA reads TGCGCCAGCAGCTTCGGAGGGAGTCTGTTTTTT. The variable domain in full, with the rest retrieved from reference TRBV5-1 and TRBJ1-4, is KAGVTQTPRYLIKTRGQQVTLSCSPISGHRSVSWYQQTPGQGLQFLFEYFSETQRNKGNFPGRFSGRQFSNSRSEMNVSTLELGDSALYLCASSFGGSLFFGSGTQLSVL.

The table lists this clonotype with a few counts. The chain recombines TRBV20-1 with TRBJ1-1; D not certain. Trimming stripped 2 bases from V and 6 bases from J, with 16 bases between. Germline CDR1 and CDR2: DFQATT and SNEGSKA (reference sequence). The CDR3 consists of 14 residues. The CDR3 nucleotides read TGCAGTGCTAGATCTTCAGGTGGGGTGTCTGAAGCTTTCTTT. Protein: CSARSSGGVSEAFF.

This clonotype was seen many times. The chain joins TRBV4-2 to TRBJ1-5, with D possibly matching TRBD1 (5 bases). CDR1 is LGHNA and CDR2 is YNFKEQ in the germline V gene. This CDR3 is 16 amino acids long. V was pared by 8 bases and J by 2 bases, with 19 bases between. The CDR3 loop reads CASLTIGGRGNQPQHF. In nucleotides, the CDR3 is TGTGCCAGCCTGACTATAGGCGGCAGGGGCAATCAGCCCCAGCATTTT.

CDR3 sequence (DNA): TGTGCCAGCAGCTTAGGATTACGGATGTGGGGGACCGGGGAGCTGTTTTTT. This gives the protein CASSLGLRMWGTGELFF. The chain couples TRBV11-2 to TRBJ2-2, with D perhaps given as TRBD1 or TRBD2 (5 bases each). The CDR3 has 17 amino acids. Trimming shortened V by 1 base and J by 5 bases, and 17 bases separated the two germline ends. Germline V CDR1 and CDR2: SGHAT, FQNNGV.

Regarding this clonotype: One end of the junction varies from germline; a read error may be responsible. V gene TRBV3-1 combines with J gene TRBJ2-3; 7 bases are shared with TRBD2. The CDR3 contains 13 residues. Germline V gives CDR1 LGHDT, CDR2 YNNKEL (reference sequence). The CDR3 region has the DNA TGTGCCAGCAGCCTGACTAGCAGAGATACGCAGTATTTT. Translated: CASSLTSRDTQYF.

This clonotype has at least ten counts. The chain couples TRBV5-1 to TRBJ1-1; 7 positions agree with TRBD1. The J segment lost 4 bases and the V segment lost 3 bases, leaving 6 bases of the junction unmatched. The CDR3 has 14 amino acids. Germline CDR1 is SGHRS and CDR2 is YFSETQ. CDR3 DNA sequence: TGCGCCAGCAGCTGGGGGACAGATTTCACTGAAGCTTTCTTT. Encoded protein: CASSWGTDFTEAFF.

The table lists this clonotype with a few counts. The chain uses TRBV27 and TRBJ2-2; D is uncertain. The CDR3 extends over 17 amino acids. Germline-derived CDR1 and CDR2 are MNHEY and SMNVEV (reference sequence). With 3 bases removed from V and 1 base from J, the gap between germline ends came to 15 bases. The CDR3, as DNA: TGTGCCAGCAGTTTGATGAGTAGTCCTCAGAACACCGGGGAGCTGTTTTTT. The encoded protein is CASSLMSSPQNTGELFF.

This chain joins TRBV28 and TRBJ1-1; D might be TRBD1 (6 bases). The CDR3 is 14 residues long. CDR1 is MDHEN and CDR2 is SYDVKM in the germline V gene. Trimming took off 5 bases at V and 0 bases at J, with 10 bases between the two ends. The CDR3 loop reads CASSQQGMNTEAFF. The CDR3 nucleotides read TGTGCCAGCAGTCAACAGGGAATGAACACTGAAGCTTTCTTT.

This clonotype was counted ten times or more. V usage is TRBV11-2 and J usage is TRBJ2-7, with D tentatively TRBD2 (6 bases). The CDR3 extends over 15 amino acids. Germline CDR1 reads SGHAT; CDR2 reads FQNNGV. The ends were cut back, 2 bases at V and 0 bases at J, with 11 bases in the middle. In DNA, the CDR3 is TGTGCCAGCAGCTTATTTAGCGGATCCTCCTACGAGCAGTACTTC. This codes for CASSLFSGSSYEQYF.

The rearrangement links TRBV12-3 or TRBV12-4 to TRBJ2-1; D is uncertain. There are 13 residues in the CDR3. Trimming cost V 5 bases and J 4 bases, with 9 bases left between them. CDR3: CASSPQSYNEQFF. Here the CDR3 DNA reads TGTGCCAGCAGTCCACAGTCTTACAATGAGCAGTTCTTC.

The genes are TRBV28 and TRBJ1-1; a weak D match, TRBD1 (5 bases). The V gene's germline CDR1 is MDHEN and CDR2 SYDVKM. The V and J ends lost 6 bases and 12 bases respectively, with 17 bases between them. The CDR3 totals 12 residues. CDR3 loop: CASSFQGSASFF. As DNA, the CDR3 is TGTGCCAGCAGCTTTCAGGGTTCTGCGTCTTTCTTT.

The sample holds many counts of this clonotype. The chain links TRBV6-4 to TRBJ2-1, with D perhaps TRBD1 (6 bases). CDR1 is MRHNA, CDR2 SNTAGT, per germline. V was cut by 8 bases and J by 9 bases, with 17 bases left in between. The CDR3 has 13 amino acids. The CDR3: CASATRTEGEQFF. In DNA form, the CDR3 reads TGTGCCAGCGCAACCCGGACAGAGGGTGAGCAGTTCTTC.

CDR3 sequence: CASSQRGDPYNEQFF. For the CDR3, the DNA is TGTGCCAGCAGCCAACGGGGGGATCCCTACAATGAGCAGTTCTTC. J is TRBJ2-1 and V is TRBV3-1, with TRBD2 matching over 7 bases. The CDR3 runs 15 residues. Germline CDR1 LGHDT, CDR2 YNNKEL (reference sequence). The J segment lost 2 bases and the V segment lost 2 bases, leaving 3 bases of the junction unmatched.

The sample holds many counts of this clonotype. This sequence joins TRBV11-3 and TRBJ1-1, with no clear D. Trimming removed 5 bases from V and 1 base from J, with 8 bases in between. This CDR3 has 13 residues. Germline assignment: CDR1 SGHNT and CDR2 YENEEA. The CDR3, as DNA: TGTGCCAGCAGCGCGTTAAAGAACACTGAAGCTTTCTTT. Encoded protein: CASSALKNTEAFF.